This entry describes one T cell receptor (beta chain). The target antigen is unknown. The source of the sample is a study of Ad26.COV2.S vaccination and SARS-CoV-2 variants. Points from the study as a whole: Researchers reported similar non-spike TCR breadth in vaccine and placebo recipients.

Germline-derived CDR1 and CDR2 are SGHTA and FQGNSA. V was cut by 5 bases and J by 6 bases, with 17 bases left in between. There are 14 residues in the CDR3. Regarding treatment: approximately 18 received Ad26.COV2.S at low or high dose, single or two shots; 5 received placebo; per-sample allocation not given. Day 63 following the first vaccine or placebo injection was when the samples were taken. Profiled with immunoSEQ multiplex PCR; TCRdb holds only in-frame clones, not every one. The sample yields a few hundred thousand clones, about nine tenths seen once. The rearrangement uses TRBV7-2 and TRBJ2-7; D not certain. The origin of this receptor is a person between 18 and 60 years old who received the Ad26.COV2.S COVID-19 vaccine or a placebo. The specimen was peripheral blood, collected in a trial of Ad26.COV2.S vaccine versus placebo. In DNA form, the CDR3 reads TGTGCCAGCAGCCCCCCGAACACCTTCCTCGAGCAGTACTTC. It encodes CASSPPNTFLEQYF. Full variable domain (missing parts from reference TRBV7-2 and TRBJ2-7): GAGVSQSPSNKVTEKGKDVELRCDPISGHTALYWYRQSLGQGLEFLIYFQGNSAPDKSGLPSDRFSAERTGGSVSTLTIQRTQQEDSAVYLCASSPPNTFLEQYFGPGTRLTVT.